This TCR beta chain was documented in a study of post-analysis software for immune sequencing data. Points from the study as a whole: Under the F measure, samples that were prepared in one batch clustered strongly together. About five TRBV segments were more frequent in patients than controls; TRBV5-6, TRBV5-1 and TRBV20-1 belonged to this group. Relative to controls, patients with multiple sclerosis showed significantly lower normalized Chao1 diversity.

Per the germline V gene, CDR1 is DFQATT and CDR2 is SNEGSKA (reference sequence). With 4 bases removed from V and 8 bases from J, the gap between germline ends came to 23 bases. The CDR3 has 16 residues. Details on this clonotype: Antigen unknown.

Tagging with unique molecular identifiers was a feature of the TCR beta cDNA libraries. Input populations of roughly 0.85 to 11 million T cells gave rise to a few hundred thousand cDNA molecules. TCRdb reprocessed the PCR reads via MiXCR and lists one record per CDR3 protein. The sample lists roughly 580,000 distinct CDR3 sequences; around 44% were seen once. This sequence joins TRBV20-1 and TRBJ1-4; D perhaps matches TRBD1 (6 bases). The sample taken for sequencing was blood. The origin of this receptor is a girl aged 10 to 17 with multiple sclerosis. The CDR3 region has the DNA TGCAGTGCTACTACAAAGTGGGGCAGGGGTGGCGAAAAACTGTTTTTT. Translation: CSATTKWGRGGEKLFF.